The 28 T cell receptor beta chains reported below all come from one sample, sequenced in a study of T-cell memory formation after mild COVID-19. MiXCR was run by TCRdb on the 5' RACE reads, yielding one entry per CDR3 protein. Of more than 150,000 distinct CDR3 sequences in the sample, 11% are singletons; the top ten hold 3.5% to 4.5%. The specimen sequenced was PBMCs or a T cell subset sorted from them (not recorded which). These receptor sequences come from a man aged 18-30 years who had mild COVID-19 (a few samples of this study predate the infection). Cell type and time point are not known.

This clonotype was seen ten or more times. The CDR3 sequence is CASSLPGLAREQFF. In DNA, the CDR3 is TGCGCCAGCAGCTTACCGGGACTAGCTCGTGAGCAGTTCTTC. The rearrangement links TRBV5-1 to TRBJ2-1; 9 bases are shared with TRBD2. V was pared by 2 bases and J by 9 bases, with 6 bases of the junction left unmatched. Germline loops: CDR1 SGHRS, CDR2 YFSETQ. The CDR3 has 14 amino acids.

CDR3 sequence: CASRRDRNTEAFF. DNA of the CDR3: TGTGCCAGCAGAAGGGACAGGAACACTGAAGCTTTCTTT. This chain connects TRBV7-2 to TRBJ1-1; 7 bases match TRBD1. Trimming cost V 6 bases and J 1 base; bases outside gene matches: 2. Germline V CDR1 and CDR2: SGHTA, FQGNSA. The CDR3 extends over 13 amino acids.

This clonotype was found a few times. The chain combines TRBV6-6 with TRBJ2-7; 7 bases agree with TRBD1. The CDR3 has 12 amino acids. Germline CDR1 is MNHNY and CDR2 is SVGAGI (reference sequence). Trimming took 6 bases from V and 6 from J; bases not matched to a gene: 5. CDR3 in DNA: TGTGCCAGCAGGAACAGGGGTATCGAGCAGTACGTC. Its translation is CASRNRGIEQYV.

V gene TRBV7-9 combines with J gene TRBJ2-5, with 8 bases lining up with TRBD1. Looked up from germline, CDR1 is SEHNR and CDR2 is FQNEAQ (reference sequence). The length of the CDR3 is 14 residues. With 0 bases clipped from V and 5 bases from J, the junction kept 2 bases outside the gene matches. For the CDR3, the DNA is TGTGCCAGCAGCTTAGCGACAGGGGCGGAGACCCAGTACTTC. Translating it yields CASSLATGAETQYF.

The CDR3 region is CASILAGRRETQYF. The CDR3 DNA reads as TGTGCCAGCATATTAGCGGGGCGGAGGGAGACCCAGTACTTC. The V call is TRBV7-2, the J call TRBJ2-5, with 8 bases identical to TRBD2. J lost 5 bases, V lost 7 bases, and 9 bases had no gene match. The length of the CDR3 is 14 residues. Germline V lookup: CDR1 SGHTA, CDR2 FQGNSA.

This clonotype was picked up many times. The rearrangement links TRBV5-1 to TRBJ2-5, with 7 bases fitting TRBD1. This CDR3 has 15 residues. The germline gives CDR1 SGHRS, CDR2 YFSETQ. Trimming at V came to 4 bases and at J to 2 bases, leaving 8 bases not matched to a gene. DNA for the CDR3: TGCGCCAGCAGCCGGGACAGTCGGGGTCAAGAGACCCAGTACTTC. Protein: CASSRDSRGQETQYF.

This clonotype is labeled as medium-sized. This chain links TRBV7-2 with TRBJ2-3; TRBD2 aligns across 8 bases. The V segment lost 5 bases and the J segment 2 bases; nucleotides outside the gene matches: 6. CDR3 length: 15 amino acids. Germline lookup yields CDR1 SGHTA and CDR2 FQGNSA. The CDR3 here is CASSPGGPLTDTQYF. Written as DNA, the CDR3 is TGTGCCAGCAGCCCGGGGGGGCCCCTCACAGATACGCAGTATTTT.

A remark on this clonotype: Relative to the germline gene, one junction end is altered; a read error may explain this. The genes are TRBV5-1 and TRBJ1-5; tentative D call: TRBD1 (5 bases). CDR3 length: 14 residues. Germline lookup yields CDR1 SGHRS and CDR2 YFSETQ. The CDR3 sequence: CDSSFGDRNQPQHF. The CDR3 region has the DNA TGCGACAGCAGCTTCGGGGACCGCAATCAGCCCCAGCATTTT.

This sequence joins TRBV4-1 and TRBJ2-7; either TRBD1 or TRBD2 may fit D (6 bases each). This CDR3 contains 14 residues. Deletions cut 3 bases from V and 3 bases from J, with 12 bases between. Germline-derived CDR1 and CDR2 are MGHRA and YSYEKL. CDR3 bases: TGCGCCAGCAGCCACCGGGGGCTGGGCTACGAGCAGTACTTC. Encoded protein: CASSHRGLGYEQYF.

This clonotype has only a few counts. The V and J genes are TRBV5-1 and TRBJ2-1; 7 bases match TRBD2. Germline lookup yields CDR1 SGHRS and CDR2 YFSETQ. V lost 4 bases to trimming and J lost 7 bases; unmatched junction nucleotides: 2. The CDR3 spans 12 residues. CDR3 in amino acids: CASSRGLNEQFF. Written as DNA, the CDR3 is TGCGCCAGCAGCAGGGGACTAAATGAGCAGTTCTTC.

This clonotype was observed a handful of times. The CDR3 DNA sequence: TGTGCCATCAGTGAGTCCGGACTAGATGAATTCTTC. Encoded protein: CAISESGLDEFF. V is TRBV10-3 and J is TRBJ2-1; TRBD2 aligns across 7 bases. Germline CDR1 ENHRY, CDR2 SYGVKD. The CDR3 extends over 12 amino acids. The V gene end was trimmed by 0 bases and the J gene end by 16 bases; junction bases not matched to a gene: 6.

In its sample, this clonotype was seen a few times. The chain recombines TRBV6-1 with TRBJ2-3, with D perhaps given as TRBD1 or TRBD2 (5 bases each). The V gene lost 3 bases and the J gene lost 2 bases, with 6 bases spanning the gap. This CDR3 contains 13 residues. Germline CDR1 reads MNHNS; CDR2 reads SASEGT. CDR3 loop: CASSDGTTDTQYF. CDR3 in DNA: TGTGCCAGCAGTGATGGGACCACAGATACGCAGTATTTT.

This chain links TRBV24-1 with TRBJ2-5; 7 nucleotides align to TRBD2. Germline V CDR1 and CDR2: KGHDR, SFDVKD. The CDR3 has 15 amino acids. Trimming removed 3 bases from V and 4 bases from J; junction bases left unmatched: 7. In DNA form, the CDR3 reads TGTGCCACCAGTGATCCCCGTTCTAGCGGAGAGACCCAGTACTTC. It translates to CATSDPRSSGETQYF.

This clonotype has at least ten counts. The chain carries TRBV18 and TRBJ2-3, with TRBD1 matching over 8 bases. V lost 4 bases to trimming and J lost 2 bases; unmatched junction nucleotides: 2. The CDR3 sequence is 14 residues long. Germline values: CDR1 KGHSH, CDR2 LQKENI. The CDR3 DNA follows: TGTGCCAGCTCACTACAGGGGGACACAGATACGCAGTATTTT. Translation: CASSLQGDTDTQYF. Drawing the rest from reference TRBV18 and TRBJ2-3, the complete variable domain is NAGVMQNPRHLVRRRGQEARLRCSPMKGHSHVYWYRQLPEEGLKFMVYLQKENIIDESGMPKERFSAEFPKEGPSILRIQQVVRGDSAAYFCASSLQGDTDTQYFGPGTRLTVL.

This clonotype was observed a few times. The chain joins TRBV2 to TRBJ2-7, with D perhaps matching TRBD2 (5 bases). CDR1 is SNHLY and CDR2 is FYNNEI in the germline V gene. V shed 6 bases and J shed 6 bases, with 18 bases lying between them. The CDR3 totals 14 residues. The CDR3, as DNA: TGTGCCAGCAGGGACTTCGGAGGTATCCGCGAGCAGTACTTC. Its translation is CASRDFGGIREQYF.

The sample holds a few counts of this clonotype. The J gene is TRBJ2-4, the V gene TRBV20-1, with 7 bases that match TRBD1. V trimming: 2 bases; J trimming: 0 bases; junction bases outside the gene matches: 1. Per the germline V gene, CDR1 is DFQATT and CDR2 is SNEGSKA (reference sequence). CDR3 length: 14 residues. The CDR3 protein is CSARRDRAKNIQYF. As DNA, the CDR3 is TGCAGTGCTAGACGGGACAGAGCCAAAAACATTCAGTACTTC.

This clonotype was seen only a few times. The chain employs TRBV12-5 and TRBJ2-3; tentatively, D is TRBD1 (6 bases). V was clipped by 2 bases and J by 4 bases, with 7 bases between them. This CDR3 contains 13 residues. Germline CDR1 reads LGHNT; CDR2 reads FRNRAP. CDR3 region: CASGLSGADTQYF. For the CDR3, the DNA is TGTGCTAGTGGTTTGTCAGGGGCAGATACGCAGTATTTT.

This clonotype has a handful of counts. The rearrangement joins TRBV7-8 to TRBJ1-1; D remains unclear. V lost 1 base and J lost 14, with 17 bases in between. The CDR3 totals 13 residues. Germline V gives CDR1 SGHVS, CDR2 FQNEAQ. The CDR3 DNA reads TGTGCCAGCAGCTTAGTACCCCTCGAGGGCGCGTTCTTT. This translates into CASSLVPLEGAFF.

The genes are TRBV7-6 and TRBJ2-7; 10 bases align to TRBD2. Germline V gene lookup returns CDR1 SGHVS and CDR2 FNYEAQ. This CDR3 contains 15 residues. J gave up 2 bases and V 6 bases, and 7 bases lay outside the gene matches. CDR3 sequence reads: CASRPGTSVAYEQYF. CDR3 DNA sequence: TGTGCCAGCAGGCCCGGGACTAGCGTCGCCTACGAGCAGTACTTC.

This sequence joins TRBV7-3 and TRBJ2-3, with 10 bases fitting TRBD2. J was trimmed by 6 bases and V by 2 bases; bases with no gene match: 2. The CDR3 runs 14 residues. CDR1 SGHTA and CDR2 FQGTGA come from the germline V gene. The CDR3 region is CASSLGTSVDTQYF. In nucleotides, the CDR3 is TGTGCCAGCAGCTTAGGGACTAGCGTTGATACGCAGTATTTT. The whole variable domain, filled in from reference TRBV7-3 and TRBJ2-3, reads GAGVSQTPSNKVTEKGKYVELRCDPISGHTALYWYRQSLGQGPEFLIYFQGTGAADDSGLPNDRFFAVRPEGSVSTLKIQRTERGDSAVYLCASSLGTSVDTQYFGPGTRLTVL.

This clonotype was observed many times. The chain couples TRBV5-1 to TRBJ1-5; TRBD1 is a possible D gene (5 bases). With 2 bases removed from V and 4 bases from J, the gap between germline ends came to 10 bases. Germline CDR1 reads SGHRS; CDR2 reads YFSETQ. The CDR3 totals 14 residues. The CDR3 reads CASSFGDGNQPQHF. DNA of the CDR3: TGCGCCAGCAGCTTTGGGGACGGGAATCAGCCCCAGCATTTT.

This clonotype was found a few times. The CDR3 here is CASSSSGGAGGETQYF. The CDR3 DNA is TGTGCCAGCAGCAGTAGCGGGGGGGCCGGCGGGGAGACCCAGTACTTC. The J gene is TRBJ2-5, the V gene TRBV7-9; 11 bases map to TRBD2. The CDR3 sequence is 16 residues long. CDR1 and CDR2 from the germline V gene are SEHNR and FQNEAQ (reference sequence). Trimming removed 5 bases from V and 5 bases from J; junction bases left unmatched: 10.

J is TRBJ2-7 and V is TRBV5-1, with D perhaps TRBD1 (5 bases). The CDR3 has 17 residues. Trimming stripped 1 base from V and 2 bases from J, with 19 bases between. CDR1 and CDR2 from the germline V gene are SGHRS and YFSETQ. The CDR3 spells CASSLSTTMTEPYEQYV. The CDR3 DNA sequence: TGCGCCAGCAGCTTGTCGACCACAATGACAGAACCCTACGAGCAGTACGTC.

The rearrangement links TRBV7-9 to TRBJ2-3; D ambiguous. The germline gives CDR1 SEHNR, CDR2 FQNEAQ (reference sequence). CDR3 size: 14 residues. Trimming took 6 bases from V and 4 from J, leaving 14 bases between them. CDR3 sequence (DNA): TGTGCCAGCAGGGTCGACCTGGCTCCAGATACGCAGTATTTT. Translated: CASRVDLAPDTQYF.

The chain combines TRBV7-2 with TRBJ2-3; D gene ambiguous. The CDR3 contains 12 residues. The germline V gene encodes CDR1 SGHTA and CDR2 FQGNSA. The V and J ends lost 5 bases and 1 base respectively, with 4 bases between them. In nucleotides, the CDR3 is TGTGCCAGCAGCCCCCGCACAGATACGCAGTATTTT. Translating gives CASSPRTDTQYF.

The chain employs TRBV20-1 and TRBJ1-1, with D unresolved. Germline V gene lookup returns CDR1 DFQATT and CDR2 SNEGSKA (reference sequence). This CDR3 comprises 15 residues. The germline V and J ends were trimmed by 5 bases and 3 bases, with 19 bases remaining between them. The CDR3 bases are TGCAGTGCTCCCCGACACCTAAACTTATACACTGAAGCTTTCTTT. Its translation: CSAPRHLNLYTEAFF.

The chain recombines TRBV24-1 with TRBJ2-5, with D perhaps assigned TRBD1 or TRBD2 (5 bases each). CDR1 and CDR2 from the germline V gene are KGHDR and SFDVKD. This CDR3 has 15 residues. Trimming took off 5 bases at V and 5 bases at J, with 17 bases between the two ends. CDR3 region: CATSGSQGPSETQYF. The CDR3 nucleotides read TGTGCCACCAGTGGGAGCCAGGGACCTTCGGAGACCCAGTACTTC.

This clonotype was picked up a small number of times. The rearrangement uses TRBV6-2 or TRBV6-3 and TRBJ1-6; maybe TRBD1 (5 bases). The CDR3 extends over 15 amino acids. The V and J ends lost 10 bases and 9 bases respectively, with 22 bases between them. Germline CDR1 and CDR2: MNHEY and SVGEGT. The CDR3, as DNA: TGTGCCACCGACTCCGGGACGTTGCATAGTTCACCCCTCCACTTT. It translates to CATDSGTLHSSPLHF.